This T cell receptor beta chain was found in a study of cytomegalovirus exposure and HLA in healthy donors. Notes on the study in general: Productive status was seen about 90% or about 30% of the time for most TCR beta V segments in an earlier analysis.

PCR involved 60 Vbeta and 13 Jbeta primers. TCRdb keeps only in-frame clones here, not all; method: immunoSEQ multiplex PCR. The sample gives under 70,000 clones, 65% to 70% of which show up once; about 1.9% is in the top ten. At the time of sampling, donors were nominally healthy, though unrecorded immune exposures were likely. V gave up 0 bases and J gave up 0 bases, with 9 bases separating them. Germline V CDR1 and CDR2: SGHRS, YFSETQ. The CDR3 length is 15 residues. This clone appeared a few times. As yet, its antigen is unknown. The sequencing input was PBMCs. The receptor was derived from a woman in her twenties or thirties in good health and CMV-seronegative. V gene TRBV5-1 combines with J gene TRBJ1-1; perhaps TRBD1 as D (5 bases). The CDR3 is CASSLDGAMNTEAFF. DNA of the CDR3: TGCGCCAGCAGCTTGGATGGGGCGATGAACACTGAAGCTTTCTTT.